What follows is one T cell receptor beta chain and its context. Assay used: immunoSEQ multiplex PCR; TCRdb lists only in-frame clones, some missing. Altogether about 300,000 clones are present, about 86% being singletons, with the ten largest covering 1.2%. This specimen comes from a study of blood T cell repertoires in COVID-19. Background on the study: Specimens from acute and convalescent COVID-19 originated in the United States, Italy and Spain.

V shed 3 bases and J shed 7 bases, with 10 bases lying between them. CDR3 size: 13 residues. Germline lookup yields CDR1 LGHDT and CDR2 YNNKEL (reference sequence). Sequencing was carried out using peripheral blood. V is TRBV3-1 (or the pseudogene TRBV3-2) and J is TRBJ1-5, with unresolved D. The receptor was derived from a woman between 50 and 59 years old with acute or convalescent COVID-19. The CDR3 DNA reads TGTGCCAGCAGCCAGGTCGCGGGGCAGCCCCAGCATTTT. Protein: CASSQVAGQPQHF.